These 8 T cell receptor beta chains were all obtained from the same sample, sequenced in a study of T-cell reconstitution after alpha-beta-depleted transplantation in children listed by TCRdb under 2016. The treatment or condition label, as the study defines it: allogeneic hematopoietic cell transplantation with graft depleted of TCRalphabeta T cells and CD19 B cells. Library method: PCR. The reads were generated on an Illumina HiSeq 2500. Molecular barcoding was employed in the preparation of TCR libraries, with unique molecular identifiers being used to normalize TCRbeta repertoire quantification. TCRdb cleaned the public reads at Q25 with fastp, built clones with MiXCR and kept in-frame beta chains. Identical CDR3 protein sequences are pooled into one entry, listed with their most common genes and DNA. The sample table holds 500,000 to 650,000 distinct CDR3 sequences, of which over 10% were seen once. The ten largest clones represent around 2% of the sample.

Sequencing used PBMCs, mostly from graft donor cells, obtained 360 days after TCRalphabeta/CD19-depleted stem cell transplant. These receptors were collected from a male patient between 10 and 17 years old who had a stem cell transplant for acute myeloid leukemia, so the T cells may come from the graft donor.

This clonotype was counted between two and nine times. The V gene is TRBV18, the J gene TRBJ2-5; possibly TRBD2 for D (6 bases). CDR1 and CDR2 (germline): KGHSH, LQKENI. The germline V and J ends were trimmed by 3 bases and 0 bases, with 14 bases remaining between them. This CDR3 has 16 amino acids. In DNA, the CDR3 is TGTGCCAGCTCACCGACGAGGGGAGGTTACCAAGAGACCCAGTACTTC. Translated: CASSPTRGGYQETQYF. Full variable domain (rest looked up from reference TRBV18 and TRBJ2-5): NAGVMQNPRHLVRRRGQEARLRCSPMKGHSHVYWYRQLPEEGLKFMVYLQKENIIDESGMPKERFSAEFPKEGPSILRIQQVVRGDSAAYFCASSPTRGGYQETQYFGPGTRLLVL.

This clonotype was counted at least ten times. This chain connects TRBV28 to TRBJ2-5; D perhaps matches TRBD2 (5 bases). Germline V CDR1 and CDR2: MDHEN, SYDVKM. Trimming took off 7 bases at V and 4 bases at J, with 19 bases between the two ends. This CDR3 is built from 15 residues. CDR3 amino acids: CASTLPSGGGETQYF. CDR3 sequence (DNA): TGTGCCAGCACCTTACCATCCGGAGGAGGAGAGACCCAGTACTTC.

V usage is TRBV18 and J usage is TRBJ2-1; 8 nucleotides match TRBD2. Per the germline V gene, CDR1 is KGHSH and CDR2 is LQKENI. The CDR3 is 18 amino acids. V trimming: 0 bases; J trimming: 5 bases; junction bases outside the gene matches: 12. DNA of the CDR3: TGTGCCAGCTCACCACCGGTCGGACTAGCAGTCGATCACAATGAGCAGTTCTTC. Its protein is CASSPPVGLAVDHNEQFF.

This rearrangement joins TRBV7-8 to TRBJ2-5; no definite D call. Germline loops: CDR1 SGHVS, CDR2 FQNEAQ. Trimming left V 5 bases short and J 5 bases short, with 15 bases between. The CDR3 contains 14 residues. The CDR3 region is CASSPRLRQETQYF. The CDR3 DNA follows: TGTGCCAGCAGCCCCCGATTGCGTCAGGAGACCCAGTACTTC.

The chain couples TRBV12-3 or TRBV12-4 to TRBJ2-1; a possible D gene is TRBD2 (7 bases). The V end was cut by 8 bases, the J end by 2 bases, with 13 bases between. This CDR3 region has 14 residues. The CDR3, as DNA: TGTGCCAGCCATAGGGGGGGAGCCTACAATGAGCAGTTCTTC. Protein product: CASHRGGAYNEQFF.

This clonotype was picked up many times. V gene TRBV12-3 or TRBV12-4 combines with J gene TRBJ2-3; D is unresolved. Trimming shortened V by 5 bases and J by 4 bases, and 13 bases separated the two germline ends. This CDR3 is 14 amino acids long. CDR3 in amino acids: CASSLVPEPDTQYF. DNA of the CDR3: TGTGCCAGCAGTCTAGTCCCCGAGCCAGATACGCAGTATTTT.

In this sample, this clonotype turned up a few times. The chain combines TRBV5-1 with TRBJ2-5, with D possibly being TRBD2 (6 bases). Germline V lookup: CDR1 SGHRS, CDR2 YFSETQ. The CDR3 totals 18 residues. V was trimmed by 1 base and J by 4 bases, leaving 23 bases between them. CDR3 nucleotide sequence: TGCGCCAGCAGCTTGCGGCGGGGAGCCTTATTCCGAGGAGAGACCCAGTACTTC. This codes for CASSLRRGALFRGETQYF.

The genes are TRBV7-6 and TRBJ2-7; no definite D call. Germline V gene lookup returns CDR1 SGHVS and CDR2 FNYEAQ. With 1 base removed from V and 0 bases from J, the gap between germline ends came to 13 bases. The CDR3 runs to 16 residues. CDR3 nucleotides: TGTGCCAGCAGCTTAGGAGTCCTCCTCAGCTCCTACGAGCAGTACTTC. Its translation is CASSLGVLLSSYEQYF.